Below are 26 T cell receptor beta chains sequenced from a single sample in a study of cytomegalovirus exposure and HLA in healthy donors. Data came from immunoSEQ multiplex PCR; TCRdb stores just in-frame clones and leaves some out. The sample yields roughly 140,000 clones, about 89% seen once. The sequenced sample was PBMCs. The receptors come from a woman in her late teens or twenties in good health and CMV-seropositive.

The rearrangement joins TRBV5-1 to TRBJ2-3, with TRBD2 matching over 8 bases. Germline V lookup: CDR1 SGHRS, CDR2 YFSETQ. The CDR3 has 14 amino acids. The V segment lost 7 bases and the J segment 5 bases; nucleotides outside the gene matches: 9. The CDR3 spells CASSAGSGRDTQYF. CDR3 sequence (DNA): TGCGCCAGCTCGGCCGGGAGCGGGAGAGATACGCAGTATTTT.

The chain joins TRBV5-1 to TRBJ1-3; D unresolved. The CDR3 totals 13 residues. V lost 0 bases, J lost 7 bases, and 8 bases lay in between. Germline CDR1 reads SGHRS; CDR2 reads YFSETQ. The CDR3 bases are TGCGCCAGCAGCTTGGTGGCGGGGAACACCATATATTTT. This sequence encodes CASSLVAGNTIYF.

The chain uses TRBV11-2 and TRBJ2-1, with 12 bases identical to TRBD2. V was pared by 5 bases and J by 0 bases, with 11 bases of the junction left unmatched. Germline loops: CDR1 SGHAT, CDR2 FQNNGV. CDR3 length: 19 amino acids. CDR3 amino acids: CASSTRTSGVVSSYNEQFF. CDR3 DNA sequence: TGTGCCAGCAGCACCCGGACTAGCGGGGTAGTGAGCTCCTACAATGAGCAGTTCTTC.

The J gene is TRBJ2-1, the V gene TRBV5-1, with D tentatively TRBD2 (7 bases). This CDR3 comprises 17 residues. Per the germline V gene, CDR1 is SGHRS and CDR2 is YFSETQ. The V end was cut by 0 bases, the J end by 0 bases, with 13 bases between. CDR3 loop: CASSLDTRGPSYNEQFF. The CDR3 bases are TGCGCCAGCAGCTTGGACACGCGGGGGCCCTCCTACAATGAGCAGTTCTTC.

Here the CDR3 DNA reads TGTGCCAGCAGCAAACTAGCGGAGGGAGTCACAGATACGCAGTATTTT. Protein: CASSKLAEGVTDTQYF. V gene TRBV7-6 combines with J gene TRBJ2-3; 8 nucleotides line up with TRBD2. With V trimmed by 5 bases and J by 2 bases, 9 bases remained unmatched. The germline V gene has CDR1 SGHVS and CDR2 FNYEAQ. CDR3 length: 16 amino acids.

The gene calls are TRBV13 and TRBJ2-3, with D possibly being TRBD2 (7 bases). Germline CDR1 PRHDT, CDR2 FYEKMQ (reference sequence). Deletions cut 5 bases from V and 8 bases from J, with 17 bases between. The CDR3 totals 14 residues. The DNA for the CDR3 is TGTGCCAGCAGCCCGTACGGGGGGCTAGGTACGCAGTATTTT. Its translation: CASSPYGGLGTQYF.

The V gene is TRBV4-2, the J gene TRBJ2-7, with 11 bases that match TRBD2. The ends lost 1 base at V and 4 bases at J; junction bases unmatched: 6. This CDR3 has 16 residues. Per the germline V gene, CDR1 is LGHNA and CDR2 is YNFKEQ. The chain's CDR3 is CASSQAPTSGSYEQYF. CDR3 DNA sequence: TGTGCCAGCAGCCAAGCCCCAACTAGCGGGAGTTACGAGCAGTACTTC.

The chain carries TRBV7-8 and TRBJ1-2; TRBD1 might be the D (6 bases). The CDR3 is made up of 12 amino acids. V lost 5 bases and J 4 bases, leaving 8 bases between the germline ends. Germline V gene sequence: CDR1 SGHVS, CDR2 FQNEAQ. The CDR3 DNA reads TGTGCCAGCAGCGTGGACAGCTATGGCTACACCTTC. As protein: CASSVDSYGYTF.

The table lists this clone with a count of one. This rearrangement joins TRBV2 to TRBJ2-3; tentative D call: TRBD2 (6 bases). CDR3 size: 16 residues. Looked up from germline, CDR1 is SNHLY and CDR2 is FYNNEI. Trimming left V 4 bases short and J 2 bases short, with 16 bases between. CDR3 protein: CASSAERAPSTDTQYF. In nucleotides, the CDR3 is TGTGCCAGCAGTGCTGAGCGGGCTCCCTCCACAGATACGCAGTATTTT. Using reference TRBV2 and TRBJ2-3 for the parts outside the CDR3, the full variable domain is EPEVTQTPSHQVTQMGQEVILRCVPISNHLYFYWYRQILGQKVEFLVSFYNNEISEKSEIFDDQFSVERPDGSNFTLKIRSTKLEDSAMYFCASSAERAPSTDTQYFGPGTRLTVL.

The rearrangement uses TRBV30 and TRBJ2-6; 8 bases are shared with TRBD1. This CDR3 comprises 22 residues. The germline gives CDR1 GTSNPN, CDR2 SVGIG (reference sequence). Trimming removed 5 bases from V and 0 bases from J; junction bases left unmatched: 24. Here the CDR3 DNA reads TGTGCCTGGGACACAGGGGGAGAGTCCATCCTAGAACCGAGCTCTGGGGCCAACGTCCTGACTTTC. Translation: CAWDTGGESILEPSSGANVLTF.

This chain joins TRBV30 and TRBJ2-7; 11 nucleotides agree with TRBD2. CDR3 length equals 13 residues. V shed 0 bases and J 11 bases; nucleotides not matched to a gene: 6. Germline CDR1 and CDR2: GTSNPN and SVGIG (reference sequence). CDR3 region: CAWSVLAGVRKYF. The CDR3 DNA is TGTGCCTGGAGTGTACTAGCGGGAGTCAGAAAGTACTTC.

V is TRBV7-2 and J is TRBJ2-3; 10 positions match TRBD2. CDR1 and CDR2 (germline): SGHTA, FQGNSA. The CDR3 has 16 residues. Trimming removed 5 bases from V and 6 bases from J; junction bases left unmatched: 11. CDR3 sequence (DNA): TGTGCCAGCAGCCCGAGGGGGCTAGCGGGAGCCGATACGCAGTATTTT. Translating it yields CASSPRGLAGADTQYF.

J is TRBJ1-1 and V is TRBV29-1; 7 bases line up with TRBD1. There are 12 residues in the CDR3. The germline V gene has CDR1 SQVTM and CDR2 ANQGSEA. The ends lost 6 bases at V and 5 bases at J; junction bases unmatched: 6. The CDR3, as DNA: TGCAGCGTCAAGACAGGGAGGACTGAAGCTTTCTTT. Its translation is CSVKTGRTEAFF.

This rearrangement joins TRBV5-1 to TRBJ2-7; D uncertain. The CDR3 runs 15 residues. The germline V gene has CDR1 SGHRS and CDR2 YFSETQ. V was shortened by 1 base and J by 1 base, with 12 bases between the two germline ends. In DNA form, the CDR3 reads TGCGCCAGCAGCTTGAAAACAGAGCCATCCTACGAGCAGTACTTC. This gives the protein CASSLKTEPSYEQYF.

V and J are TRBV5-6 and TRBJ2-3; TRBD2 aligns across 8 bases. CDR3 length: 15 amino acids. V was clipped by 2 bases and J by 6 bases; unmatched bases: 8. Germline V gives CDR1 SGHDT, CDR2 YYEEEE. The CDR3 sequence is CASSFSAGDSDTQYF. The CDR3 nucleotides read TGTGCCAGCAGCTTCTCAGCGGGAGATAGTGATACGCAGTATTTT.

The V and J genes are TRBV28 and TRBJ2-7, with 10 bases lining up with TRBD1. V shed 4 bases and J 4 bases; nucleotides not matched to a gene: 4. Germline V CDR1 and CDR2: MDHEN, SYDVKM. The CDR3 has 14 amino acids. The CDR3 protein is CASSSRDRGYEQYF. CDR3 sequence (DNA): TGTGCCAGCAGTTCCCGGGACAGGGGTTACGAGCAGTACTTC.

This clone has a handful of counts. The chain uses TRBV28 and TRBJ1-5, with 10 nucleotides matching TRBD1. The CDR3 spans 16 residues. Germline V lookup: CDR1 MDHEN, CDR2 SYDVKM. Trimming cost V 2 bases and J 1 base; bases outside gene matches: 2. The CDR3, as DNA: TGTGCCAGCAGTTTAGTGGGACAGGGGAGCAATCAGCCCCAGCATTTT. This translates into CASSLVGQGSNQPQHF.

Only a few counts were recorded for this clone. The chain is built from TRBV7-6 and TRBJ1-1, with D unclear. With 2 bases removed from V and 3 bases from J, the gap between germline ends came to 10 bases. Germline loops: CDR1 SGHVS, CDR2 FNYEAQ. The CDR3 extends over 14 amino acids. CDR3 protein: CASSLLSGDTEAFF. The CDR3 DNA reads TGTGCCAGCAGCTTACTTAGCGGGGACACTGAAGCTTTCTTT.

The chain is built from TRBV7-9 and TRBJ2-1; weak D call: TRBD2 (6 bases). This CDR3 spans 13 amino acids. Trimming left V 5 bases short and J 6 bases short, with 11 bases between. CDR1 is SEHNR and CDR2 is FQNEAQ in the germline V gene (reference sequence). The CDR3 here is CASSLGLSNEQFF. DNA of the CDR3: TGTGCCAGCAGCCTGGGACTCTCCAATGAGCAGTTCTTC.

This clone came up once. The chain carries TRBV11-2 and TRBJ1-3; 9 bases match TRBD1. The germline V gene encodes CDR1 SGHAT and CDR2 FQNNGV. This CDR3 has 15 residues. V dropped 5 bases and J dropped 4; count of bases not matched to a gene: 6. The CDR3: CASSVGTGNGNTIYF. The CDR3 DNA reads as TGTGCCAGCAGCGTTGGGACAGGGAACGGAAACACCATATATTTT.

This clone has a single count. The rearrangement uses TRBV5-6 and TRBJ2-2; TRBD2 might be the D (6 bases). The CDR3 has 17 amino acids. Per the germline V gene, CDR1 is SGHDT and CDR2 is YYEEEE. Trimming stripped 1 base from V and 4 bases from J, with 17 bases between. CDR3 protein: CASSLPGTPPGTGELFF. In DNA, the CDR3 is TGTGCCAGCAGCTTGCCAGGGACTCCCCCAGGCACCGGGGAGCTGTTTTTT.

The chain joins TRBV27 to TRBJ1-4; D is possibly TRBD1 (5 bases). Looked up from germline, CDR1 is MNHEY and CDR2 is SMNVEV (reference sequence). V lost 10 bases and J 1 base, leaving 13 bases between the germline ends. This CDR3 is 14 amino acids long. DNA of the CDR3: TGTGCCACCAGAAAGGGGTTAACTAATGAAAAACTGTTTTTT. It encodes CATRKGLTNEKLFF.

DNA of the CDR3: TGTGCCAGCAGTGCTACGGGAGAGTTCAATGAGCAGTTCTTC. Translated: CASSATGEFNEQFF. The chain has TRBV2 and TRBJ2-1, with D perhaps matching TRBD2 (6 bases). Looked up from germline, CDR1 is SNHLY and CDR2 is FYNNEI. The CDR3 spans 14 residues. V lost 4 bases and J 6 bases, leaving 13 bases between the germline ends. Variable domain in full (rest from reference TRBV2 and TRBJ2-1): EPEVTQTPSHQVTQMGQEVILRCVPISNHLYFYWYRQILGQKVEFLVSFYNNEISEKSEIFDDQFSVERPDGSNFTLKIRSTKLEDSAMYFCASSATGEFNEQFFGPGTRLTVL.

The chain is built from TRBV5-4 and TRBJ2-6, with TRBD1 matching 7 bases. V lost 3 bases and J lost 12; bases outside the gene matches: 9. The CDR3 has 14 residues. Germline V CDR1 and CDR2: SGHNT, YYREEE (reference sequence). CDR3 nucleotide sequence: TGTGCCAGCAGCTCGGACAGGAGACGGCGCGTCCTGACTTTC. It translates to CASSSDRRRRVLTF.

The CDR3 DNA sequence: TGTGCCAGCAGCTTAGGGGGGACTAGTTCCTACGAGCAGTACTTC. Its protein product is CASSLGGTSSYEQYF. The chain carries TRBV11-3 and TRBJ2-7; TRBD2 matches 8 bases. Trimming took 1 base from V and 1 from J; bases not matched to a gene: 3. The V gene's germline CDR1 is SGHNT and CDR2 YENEEA. The CDR3 is 15 residues long.

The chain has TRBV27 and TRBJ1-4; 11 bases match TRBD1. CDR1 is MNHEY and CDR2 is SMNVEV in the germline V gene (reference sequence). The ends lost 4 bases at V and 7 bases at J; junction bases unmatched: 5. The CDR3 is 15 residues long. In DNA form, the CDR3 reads TGTGCCAGCAGTTCTCGGACAGGGGGCTTTGAAAAACTGTTTTTT. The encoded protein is CASSSRTGGFEKLFF.